Reported below is one T cell receptor beta chain. The data stem from a study of CD8+CD57+ T cells in acquired aplastic anemia. The CDR3 sequence is 14 residues long. The germline V and J ends were trimmed by 9 bases and 4 bases, with 17 bases remaining between them. Per the germline V gene, CDR1 is SEHNR and CDR2 is FQNEAQ (reference sequence). TCR beta VDJ and CDR3 profiles were obtained from a genomic DNA template. TCRdb analysed the reads with MiXCR anew, one entry per CDR3 protein. This repertoire shows about 210,000 distinct CDR3 sequences, roughly 57% found once; its top ten account for about 31%.

Source material: sorted CD4+, CD8+, or CD8+CD57+ T cells (not recorded which) from PBMCs. The genes are TRBV7-9 and TRBJ2-3, with D uncertain. The sequence was collected from a human donor in good health. The CDR3 coding sequence is TGTGCCAGTAGTACCGGTAGGCTTGCAGATACGCAGTATTTT. Its translation: CASSTGRLADTQYF. The full variable domain, its missing parts supplied by reference TRBV7-9 and TRBJ2-3, is DTGVSQNPRHKITKRGQNVTFRCDPISEHNRLYWYRQTLGQGPEFLTYFQNEAQLEKSRLLSDRFSAERPKGSFSTLEIQRTEQGDSAMYLCASSTGRLADTQYFGPGTRLTVL.